Shown below are 3 T cell receptor beta chains from a single sample sequenced in a study of CD8+CD57+ T cells in acquired aplastic anemia. The template for TCR beta VDJ and CDR3 sequence profiling was genomic DNA. From the reads, TCRdb called clonotypes with MiXCR, one entry per CDR3 protein. Counted here are 200,000 to 250,000 distinct CDR3 sequences, 65% occurring once; the ten biggest clones make up about 60%. Sequencing was done on patients that had shown CD8+CD57+ cell expansion by flow cytometry. The source material was sorted CD4+, CD8+, or CD8+CD57+ T cells (not recorded which) from PBMCs. Receptors originate from a human donor with aplastic anemia.

V and J are TRBV15 and TRBJ2-7; D is ambiguous. The CDR3 covers 13 residues. V was pared by 5 bases and J by 5 bases, with 13 bases between. Germline-derived CDR1 and CDR2 are LNHNV and YYDKDF (reference sequence). CDR3 loop: CATSVGSWDEQYF. In DNA form, the CDR3 reads TGTGCCACCAGCGTGGGATCTTGGGACGAGCAGTACTTC.

This chain connects TRBV15 to TRBJ2-1; the D is unclear. The length of the CDR3 is 14 residues. The germline CDR1 and CDR2 sequences are LNHNV and YYDKDF (reference sequence). Trimming removed 3 bases at V and 8 bases at J, with 14 bases between. CDR3 in amino acids: CATSSSVVLDEQFF. In DNA form, the CDR3 reads TGTGCCACCAGCAGCTCAGTTGTTCTGGATGAGCAGTTCTTC.

Concerning this clonotype: Its ends do not fully match the called genes, so a read error is possible. The chain joins TRBV20-1 to TRBJ2-1; 8 bases are a match to TRBD2. The CDR3 is 16 amino acids. Per the germline V gene, CDR1 is DFQATT and CDR2 is SNEGSKA (reference sequence). CDR3: CSARDLGRGDYNEQLF. The CDR3 DNA reads as TGCAGTGCTAGAGATCTAGGGCGGGGGGACTACAATGAGCAGCTCTTC.